The 7 T cell receptor beta chains below all came from one sample that was sequenced in a study of cytotoxic CD8 clonotypes in ibrutinib-treated CLL. Using immunoSEQ multiplex PCR, the repertoire was profiled, and TCRdb retains in-frame clones only, with some absent. The sample gives roughly 190,000 clones, around 70% of which show up once; 13% is in the top ten. Sequences were derived from PBMCs, sampled after 24 months of ibrutinib treatment. The receptor set was obtained from a human donor with chronic lymphocytic leukemia.

In this sample, this clone turned up a few times. This chain connects TRBV7-2 to TRBJ2-5, with D perhaps TRBD2 (5 bases). The CDR3 contains 15 residues. Trimming stripped 5 bases from V and 4 bases from J, with 17 bases between. Germline CDR1 is SGHTA and CDR2 is FQGNSA. This CDR3 reads CASSPYRSGLETQYF. CDR3 DNA: TGTGCCAGCAGCCCTTATCGGAGCGGTTTAGAGACCCAGTACTTC.

The rearrangement links TRBV5-4 to TRBJ2-3; TRBD2 agrees at 11 bases. The germline V gene has CDR1 SGHNT and CDR2 YYREEE (reference sequence). CDR3 length equals 15 residues. Losses at the gene ends were 1 base for V and 8 bases for J; bases not matched to a gene: 6. The CDR3 loop is CASSLTSGSIGTQYF. The CDR3 DNA reads TGTGCCAGCAGCTTGACTAGCGGGAGTATCGGTACGCAGTATTTT.

J is TRBJ1-1 and V is TRBV9; weak D call: TRBD1 (5 bases). Trimming cost V 0 bases and J 0 bases, with 6 bases left between them. CDR1 and CDR2 from the germline V gene are SGDLS and YYNGEE. The CDR3 runs 14 residues. The CDR3 loop is CASSVGGVNTEAFF. The CDR3 DNA reads TGTGCCAGCAGCGTAGGAGGGGTGAACACTGAAGCTTTCTTT.

The V gene is TRBV6-5, the J gene TRBJ1-2; possibly TRBD1 for D (5 bases). V was pared by 0 bases and J by 13 bases, with 15 bases between. Germline values: CDR1 MNHEY, CDR2 SVGAGI. The CDR3 has 13 amino acids. The CDR3 loop reads CASSYSSRVLGTF. CDR3 nucleotides: TGTGCCAGCAGTTACTCGAGCAGGGTTCTAGGCACCTTC.

V gene TRBV6-5 combines with J gene TRBJ2-7; D is undetermined. Trimming removed 5 bases from V and 0 bases from J, with 11 bases in between. The CDR3 is 14 amino acids. Germline V CDR1 and CDR2: MNHEY, SVGAGI. As DNA, the CDR3 is TGTGCCAGCAGTCGGTACCCCACCTCCTACGAGCAGTACTTC. Protein: CASSRYPTSYEQYF.

The chain carries TRBV15 and TRBJ2-1; D remains ambiguous. The CDR3 length is 14 residues. Per germline, CDR1 LNHNV and CDR2 YYDKDF (reference sequence). V was clipped by 4 bases and J by 2 bases, with 9 bases between them. CDR3 nucleotides: TGTGCCACCAGCAAGCAAGGGACCTACAATGAGCAGTTCTTC. Translated, it gives CATSKQGTYNEQFF.

This clone appeared a few times. The gene calls are TRBV18 and TRBJ2-3; D is ambiguous. This CDR3 is 14 amino acids long. Trimming left V 1 base short and J 1 base short, with 6 bases between. Germline assignment: CDR1 KGHSH and CDR2 LQKENI. The CDR3 sequence: CASSPLTGTDTQYF. For the CDR3, the DNA is TGTGCCAGCTCACCACTGACCGGCACAGATACGCAGTATTTT.